What follows are 2 T cell receptor beta chains derived from one specimen sequenced in a study of T-cell memory formation after mild COVID-19. Each CDR3 protein is one row after TCRdb ran MiXCR on the 5' RACE reads. This table holds 160,000 or so distinct CDR3 sequences, less than 40% found once. The specimen was PBMCs or a T cell subset sorted from them (not recorded which). The receptors originated from an adult woman who had mild COVID-19 (a few samples of this study predate the infection). Cell type and time point are not known.

This clonotype was seen a handful of times. The rearrangement links TRBV5-1 to TRBJ1-4; maybe TRBD1 (5 bases). Trimming removed 4 bases from V and 2 bases from J, with 12 bases in between. Germline CDR1 reads SGHRS; CDR2 reads YFSETQ. The CDR3 loop spans 15 amino acids. The CDR3 nucleotides read TGCGCCAGCAGCCTTCAGACAGATACTAATGAAAAACTGTTTTTT. Residues: CASSLQTDTNEKLFF.

This clonotype showed up just once. The CDR3 nucleotides read TGTGCCAGCAGCTTAGCCCCGAGTATGAACACTGAAGCTTTCTTT. Translating it yields CASSLAPSMNTEAFF. This sequence joins TRBV7-9 and TRBJ1-1; D is ambiguous. The CDR3 runs to 15 residues. Germline CDR1 and CDR2: SEHNR and FQNEAQ (reference sequence). V was clipped by 0 bases and J by 0 bases, with 8 bases between them.